This record covers a single T cell receptor (beta chain). This receptor's antigen is unknown. No qualities accompany the bases; no much larger clone lies one base away. Libraries came from the immunoSEQ multiplex PCR assay. For the multiplex PCR, a mixture combining 60 forward primers for TCR Vbeta segments and 13 reverse primers for TCR Jbeta segments was used. The CDR3 region of rearranged TCR beta genes was amplified from genomic DNA by a multiplex PCR assay. Amplified TCR beta libraries were sequenced as 87-base-pair reads on the Illumina HiSeq System. From the authors' description of their analysis: Across the 670 or so repertoires, a later analysis counted 60 million to 90 million unique TCR beta chains, roughly 11 million of which were shared by at least two donors. To remove PCR and sequencing errors, raw reads were error-corrected and collapsed into unique sequences using a nearest-neighbor algorithm that merged closely related sequences. CDR3 sequences were aligned to IMGT reference sequences to assign V, D and J gene segments. For a sequence to be retained, a match of at least six nucleotides to both a V gene segment and a J gene segment was required. Rearrangements were called productive when the CDR3 lacked stop codons and stayed in frame with V and J; all others were non-productive. Following IMGT convention, CDR3 was defined as the stretch from the second conserved V-encoded cysteine to the conserved J-encoded phenylalanine. The earlier analysis of fewer than 750 of the donors excluded sequences that lacked an unambiguous match to a single V gene segment. An earlier analysis of fewer than 750 of the donors classified V segments as functional when productive rearrangements were above 56.7% and as segregating when the standard deviation between donors was above 5%. A statistical classification framework was built to diagnose cytomegalovirus status from the catalog of TCR beta chain sequences. In a later analysis, TCR nucleotide sequences were compared against IMGT/GENE-DB human TR gene sequences so that V and J genes could be assigned. In a later analysis, CDR3 sequences and most-parsimonious VDJ recombination scenarios were assigned using the TCRdist pipeline. In a later analysis, every TCR beta chain was defined by the combination of its CDR3 amino acid sequence and its V-gene family, and reads without a unique V-gene family were dropped. A later analysis removed 450 to 600 highly shared, low-generation-probability nucleotide sequences to deal with suspected cross-contamination and a sequencing artifact. In a later analysis, a clonal expansion index was calculated for each public chain from normalized within-repertoire ranks of inferred template counts. In a later analysis, generation probabilities were computed with a VDJ recombination model fitted to out-of-frame rearrangements, and the resulting probabilities were checked against IGoR. In a later analysis, TCR-TCR, TCR-HLA and TCR-CMV co-occurrence was scored with hypergeometric tests, and a repertoire-size bias correction was applied to TCR pairs. To estimate false discovery rates, a later analysis permuted the HLA or CMV assignments 20 times. A later analysis grouped co-occurring TCRs with DBSCAN, adding TCRdist sequence similarity when clustering within HLA-allele-positive subsets. Repertoires with fewer than 30,000 or more than 120,000 public chains were left out of co-occurrence clustering, as were roughly five repertoires with anomalous nucleotide sharing. Sourced from immuneACCESS, this table was stored by TCRdb with only in-frame sequences that have V and J called. A share of the clones is absent; for the studies checked, an unresolved V gene accounts for under half, and the remainder has no known explanation. V and J calls and clone size follow that table, whereas D and trimming were derived from the DNA. In all, the sample holds approximately 280,000 clones, and around 90% of those were seen once. Roughly 2.1% of the sample is taken by the ten largest.

The data originate from a study of cytomegalovirus exposure and HLA in healthy donors (dated by TCRdb to between 2016 and 2019). About the study as a whole: According to an earlier analysis of a few hundred of the donors, roughly 180 million T cells yielded over 100 million unique TCR beta sequences and approximately 280 Gb of sequence data. About 320 gigabases of sequencing data and approximately 84 million unique TCR sequences were included in an early release covering roughly 700 HLA-typed donors. The genetic ancestry cluster associated with self-reported Caucasian donors included over 80% of the approximately 400 genotyped donors. The study aimed to test whether cataloging public T cell receptors could reveal signatures of past pathogen exposure. Using immunosequencing, the study profiled T cell repertoires from fewer than 700 subjects and related those repertoires to cytomegalovirus serostatus. Along with the roughly 610-subject first cohort, a separate validation cohort of over a hundred different subjects was used. The study combined high-throughput TCR immunosequencing, statistical association of individual TCRs with disease status, and machine learning to predict cytomegalovirus infection status. A later analysis re-examined previously published TCR beta repertoires from just over 650 donors and added high-resolution HLA genotyping to investigate patterns of TCR occurrence. The later analysis used no new phenotypic data to find candidate immune exposures, relying instead on TCR beta sequences and their occurrence across donors. To decide whether each TCR beta V gene segment behaved as functional or pseudogenic, an earlier analysis of over 500 of the donors relied on high-throughput TCR beta sequencing. Donor age, sex, ethnicity and CMV serostatus were collected together with the repertoire data. A later genetic analysis used genome-wide SNP genotypes for about 55% of the 666 donors, treating that subset as a discovery cohort. Every discovery cohort repertoire had been produced on one sequencing platform. HLA typing covered class I and class II loci at four-digit resolution. The number of donors typed differed by locus, with roughly 629-640 for A, B, C, DRB1 and DQB1, about 500 for DQA1, some 570 for DPA1, and 450 to 480 for DPB1. Roughly five DR-DQ haplotypes were handled as single units for association and clustering, since linkage in the cohort was strong. Among about 410 genotyped donors of the cohort, an average of approximately 240,000 unique TCR beta nucleotide sequences was sequenced per donor, of which about 20% were non-productive.

The cohort consisted of 600 to 700 healthy bone marrow donors. All cohort members were sampled while nominally healthy, although unrecorded immune exposures were likely present. The donor was CMV seronegative and belonged to the group of 350 or so seronegative cohort members. A peripheral blood sample was provided by each donor, and peripheral blood mononuclear cells were used for TCR beta sequencing. Genomic DNA was extracted from the blood cell samples with the Qiagen DNeasy Blood Extraction Kit. CDR1 and CDR2 (SGHRS, YFSETQ) derive from the germline V gene. Ends trimmed: V by 3 bases, J by 10 bases; bases unmatched to a gene: 9. The CDR3 contains 13 residues, cysteine and phenylalanine counted. Only the CDR3 region is kept as DNA, spanning 39 bases read in frame from base 1. Study-wide findings and limitations: Specific HLA alleles were associated with over 15,000 TCR beta sequences at a false discovery rate of 0.05 in a later analysis. Most TCR sequences were seen in very few donors, while some public TCRs were found in many individuals. Immune exposure information for the cohort was limited to CMV serostatus. In an earlier analysis of around 600 of the donors, most TCR beta V segments were observed in productive rearrangements about 87% or about 30% of the time, broadly matching IMGT annotations. According to the authors, the approach could potentially be generalized to other disease states and immunological phenotypes. According to a later genetic analysis, donors in an Asian-associated ancestry cluster had fewer N-insertions in productive TCRs than the approximately 700-donor mean. Some IMGT-functional V segments, including TRBV6-2 and TRBV6-3, could not be distinguished by the 87-base-pair reads and were therefore excluded. A further reported finding was that TCR beta sequences accurately predicted the HLA-A and HLA-B alleles for most subjects in the first cohort. A later analysis found that TCR association rates varied across HLA loci, with DRB1 alleles showing the most associated TCRs and HLA-C alleles the fewest. A later analysis found that most CMV-associated TCR beta chains appeared HLA-restricted, with HLA associations seemingly driven largely by CMV exposure. Because HLA typing was missing for some donors at each locus, association tests included only the typed subset. Cytomegalovirus status was reported to be diagnosed by the classifier with high specificity and sensitivity in both the original and validation cohorts. This cohort had only TCR beta chains sequenced, and the lack of alpha or paired-chain data limited which features could be detected. The sequencing pipeline was judged likely to have produced a cluster of highly shared sequence variants as a technical artifact. A later genetic analysis associated a missense DCLRE1C variant with V-gene and J-gene trimming of TCR beta chains, and an independent cohort replicated the association. The earlier analysis of approximately 560 of the donors excluded about 16 rarely observed V segments, including chromosome 9 orphons, because counts were too low. A few of the identified cytomegalovirus-associated TCR beta chains were confirmed in vitro to be specific for cytomegalovirus antigens. Several of the top co-occurrence clusters appeared to be linked to parvovirus B19, influenza, CMV and Epstein-Barr virus, according to a later analysis. Correlated functional status among segregating V segments might be attributable to linkage disequilibrium, but an unknown experimental factor could not be ruled out. The presence/absence analyses assumed that sequencing depth was roughly uniform across donors, and that assumption may not be true. In a later analysis, HLA-associated TCR beta chains showed more clonal expansion and lower generation probabilities than non-associated chains that were equally common. In the study, 150 to 200 TCR beta chains were listed as associated with cytomegalovirus. When HLA alleles, especially DR and DQ, strongly co-occurred, attributing TCR associations to individual alleles was difficult.

The sequence links TRBV5-1 to TRBJ1-1; 7 of the junction bases match TRBD1. The sequenced sample consisted of PBMCs. The sequence derives from a woman between 18 and 30 years old in good health and CMV-seronegative. The DNA is TGCGCCAGCAGCTCTGACAGGGCTCGGAGAGCTTTCTTT. The translation is CASSSDRARRAFF.